The T cell receptor (beta chain) described here comes from a study of CD8 T cells in ankylosing spondylitis. Molecular-barcoded quantitative 5'-RACE produced these TCR beta libraries. Each CDR3 protein gets one entry after TCRdb re-called the 5' RACE reads with MiXCR. The sample includes around 100,000 distinct CDR3 sequences, about 24% of them seen just once. The CDR3 totals 14 residues. Looked up from germline, CDR1 is LGHDT and CDR2 is YNNKEL (reference sequence). The V gene lost 2 bases and the J gene lost 7 bases, with 12 bases spanning the gap. This clonotype was recorded many times. This sequence was found in a male donor with ankylosing spondylitis. The sample taken for sequencing was synovial fluid, either unsorted or a sorted T cell fraction (not recorded which). The V gene is TRBV3-1, the J gene TRBJ1-5; the D gene is possibly TRBD1 (5 bases). CDR3: CASSQSGYGQPQHF. The CDR3 DNA follows: TGTGCCAGCAGCCAATCAGGGTATGGGCAGCCCCAGCATTTT.